A selection of T cell receptor beta chains follows, all from one sample in a study of radiation and T cells in renal cell carcinoma. Here immunoSEQ multiplex PCR was the method, and the copy in TCRdb shows in-frame clones only, minus some. The table records about 88,000 clones, 75% to 90% of them present only once. The sample was blood, taken from a patient whose treatment included radiotherapy and nephrectomy. Source of these receptors: a man over 45 with renal cell carcinoma. The CDR3 runs from the conserved cysteine through the conserved F or W. A D gene is named only where the DNA matches it firmly. Clone size is shown for a subset of rows, as once, few, many or a class of expanded clone.

D gene	CDR3 length	J gene	V gene	clone size	CDR3 DNA	CDR3 protein
TRBD2	14	TRBJ2-5	TRBV30	.	TGTGCCGGGGGCGGGGGGGCGTACCAAGAGACCCAGTACTTC	CAGGGGAYQETQYF
.	14	TRBJ2-3	TRBV29-1	few	TGCAGCGTTGGAGGGACGGGGGTTGCAGATACGCAGTATTTT	CSVGGTGVADTQYF
.	16	TRBJ1-5	TRBV7-2	few	TGTGCCAGCAGCGCCCGTAGGGGCGACAGCAATCAGCCCCAGCATTTT	CASSARRGDSNQPQHF
.	12	TRBJ2-3	TRBV18	.	TGTGCCAGCTCAGCAACTTTCGATACGCAGTATTTT	CASSATFDTQYF
TRBD1	15	TRBJ1-5	TRBV7-2	.	TGTGCCAGCAGTTCCATGACAGGGGGCGTCCAGCCCCAGCATTTT	CASSSMTGGVQPQHF
.	12	TRBJ2-7	TRBV7-9	few	TGTGCCAGCAGCTTAGTGGGTTACGAGCAGTACTTC	CASSLVGYEQYF
TRBD1	13	TRBJ1-2	TRBV5-1	.	TGCGCCAGCAGCCCTGGACAGGGCGTTAGCTACACCTTC	CASSPGQGVSYTF
.	14	TRBJ2-7	TRBV27	.	TGTGCCAGCAGTTACGGGACGGCAACCTACGAGCAGTACTTC	CASSYGTATYEQYF
TRBD2	17	TRBJ2-5	TRBV5-4	.	TGTGCCAGCAGCTCAAAGACTAGCGGGGGGTCAGGAGAGACCCAGTACTTC	CASSSKTSGGSGETQYF
TRBD2	15	TRBJ2-7	TRBV19	.	TGTGCCAGTAGGTCTCAAACTAGCGGGGTTTACGAGCAGTACTTC	CASRSQTSGVYEQYF
.	14	TRBJ1-2	TRBV4-2	.	TGTGCCAGCAGCTCAGACCCAGGCGAAAAGGGCTACACCTTC	CASSSDPGEKGYTF
.	12	TRBJ2-7	TRBV27	.	TGTGCCAGCAGTAGGGCAAGAAACGAGCAGTACTTC	CASSRARNEQYF
TRBD2	16	TRBJ2-3	TRBV27	.	TGTGCCAGCACTGTCTTAGCGGGGGGGCTAACAGATACGCAGTATTTT	CASTVLAGGLTDTQYF
.	13	TRBJ2-1	TRBV2	.	TGTGCCAGCAGTGCCCGGGGCGGTAATGAGCAGTTCTTC	CASSARGGNEQFF
TRBD1	15	TRBJ2-1	TRBV27	.	TGTGCCAGCAGTCTAGGACAGGGTCTATTGGGAGAGCAGTTCTTC	CASSLGQGLLGEQFF
.	11	TRBJ1-1	TRBV19	.	TGTGCCAGTAGGGGACTCACTGAAGCTTTCTTT	CASRGLTEAFF